This T cell receptor beta chain is from a study of OX40 agonist ivuxolimab in advanced cancers. Study-wide points: Averaged across samples, CD8+ T cells carried more expanded clones than CD4+ did. Undetermined was the antigen specificity of the expanded peripheral T cells. Patients who responded partially at 0.1-3.0 mg/kg showed clonal expansion ranking among the lowest.

Repertoires were generated with immunoSEQ multiplex PCR, while TCRdb's copy carries only in-frame clones and drops some. This sample has about 22,000 clones; just under 85% occur once, and the top ten carry more than 30%. As concerns this clone: Its cognate antigen is unknown. One end of the junction fails to match germline, which may point to a read error.

The CDR3 contains 8 residues. Germline CDR1 is SQVTM and CDR2 is ANQGSEA. The chain uses TRBV29-1 and TRBJ1-2; D gene uncertain. The sequencing used CD4+ or CD8+ T cells sorted from blood, collected in a trial of the OX40 agonist ivuxolimab. The sequence was obtained from an adult with an advanced solid tumor such as melanoma, head and neck, liver or kidney cancer. The CDR3 bases are TGCAGCGTTGAAGACTCCTCATTC. This gives the protein CSVEDSSF.